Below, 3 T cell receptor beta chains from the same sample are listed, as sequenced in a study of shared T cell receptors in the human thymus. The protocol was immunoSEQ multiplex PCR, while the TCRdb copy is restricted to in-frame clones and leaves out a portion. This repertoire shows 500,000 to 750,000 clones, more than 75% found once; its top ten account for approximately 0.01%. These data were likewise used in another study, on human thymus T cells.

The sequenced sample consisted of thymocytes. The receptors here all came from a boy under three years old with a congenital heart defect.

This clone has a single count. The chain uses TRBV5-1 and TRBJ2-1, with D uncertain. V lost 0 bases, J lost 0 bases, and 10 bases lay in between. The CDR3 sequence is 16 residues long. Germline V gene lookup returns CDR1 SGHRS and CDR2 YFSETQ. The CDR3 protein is CASSLVGLSSYNEQFF. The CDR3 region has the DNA TGCGCCAGCAGCTTGGTTGGTTTGAGCTCCTACAATGAGCAGTTCTTC.

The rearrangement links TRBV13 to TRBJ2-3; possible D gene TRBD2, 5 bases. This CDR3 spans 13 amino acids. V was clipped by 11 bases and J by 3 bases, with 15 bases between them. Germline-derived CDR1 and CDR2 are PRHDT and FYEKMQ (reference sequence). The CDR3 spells CAGEKPPTDTQYF. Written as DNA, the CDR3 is TGTGCCGGGGAGAAGCCTCCTACAGATACGCAGTATTTT.

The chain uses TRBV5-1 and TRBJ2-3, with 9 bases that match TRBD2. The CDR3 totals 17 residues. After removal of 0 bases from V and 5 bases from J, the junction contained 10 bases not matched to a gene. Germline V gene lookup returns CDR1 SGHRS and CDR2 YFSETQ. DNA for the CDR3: TGCGCCAGCAGCTTGGTGGTTTTAGCGGGAGAATTAGATACGCAGTATTTT. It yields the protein CASSLVVLAGELDTQYF.